These 28 T cell receptor beta chains came from one sample sequenced in a study of early stage breast cancer tumors. Method: immunoSEQ multiplex PCR; TCRdb's copy keeps in-frame clones and lacks some. The sample holds 32,000 or so clones, around 70% seen once. Sequenced sample: blood. These receptors originate from a person in their fifties or sixties with breast cancer.

V and J are TRBV5-1 and TRBJ1-4; the match to TRBD1 covers 8 bases. The junction had 10 bases not matched to a gene; V was cut back by 2 bases and J by 7 bases. Germline CDR1 and CDR2: SGHRS and YFSETQ. The CDR3 runs to 16 residues. CDR3 in amino acids: CASSFSSGGSGEKLFF. In DNA form, the CDR3 reads TGCGCCAGCAGCTTCTCGTCAGGGGGCTCGGGTGAAAAACTGTTTTTT.

The rearrangement uses TRBV19 and TRBJ1-1; 10 bases fit TRBD1. The junction had 13 bases not matched to a gene; V was cut back by 5 bases and J by 7 bases. Germline V gene data show CDR1 as LNHDA and CDR2 as SQIVND (reference sequence). The CDR3 is 16 amino acids. CDR3 amino acids: CASSPWTGGKEGEAFF. CDR3 sequence (DNA): TGTGCCAGTAGTCCTTGGACAGGGGGGAAAGAAGGTGAAGCTTTCTTT.

The chain recombines TRBV18 with TRBJ2-2; weak D call: TRBD1 (5 bases). The V and J ends lost 3 bases and 5 bases respectively, with 13 bases between them. CDR1 KGHSH and CDR2 LQKENI come from the germline V gene. This CDR3 comprises 15 residues. The CDR3, as DNA: TGTGCCAGCTCACCCAGACAGACACGAACCGGGGAGCTGTTTTTT. Translation: CASSPRQTRTGELFF.

The chain employs TRBV6-8 and TRBJ2-7, with TRBD2 identical over 8 bases. CDR3 length: 17 amino acids. Germline CDR1 is MNHGY and CDR2 is SAAAGT. V dropped 1 base and J dropped 4; count of bases not matched to a gene: 12. For the CDR3, the DNA is TGTGCCAGCAGTTACTGGGGGACTAGTGGCCCAAGATACGAGCAGTACTTC. The encoded protein is CASSYWGTSGPRYEQYF.

The chain joins TRBV5-4 to TRBJ2-5; 7 bases agree with TRBD2. The CDR3 extends over 14 amino acids. Germline CDR1 is SGHNT and CDR2 is YYREEE (reference sequence). Trimming removed 6 bases from V and 2 bases from J; junction bases left unmatched: 7. Here the CDR3 reads CASNPAGIQETQYF. CDR3 sequence (DNA): TGTGCCAGCAACCCAGCGGGGATTCAAGAGACCCAGTACTTC.

The chain couples TRBV27 to TRBJ1-5; D unresolved. The CDR3 has 15 residues. V lost 0 bases to trimming and J lost 7 bases, with 13 bases between them. Germline lookup yields CDR1 MNHEY and CDR2 SMNVEV (reference sequence). The CDR3 nucleotides read TGTGCCAGCAGTTTATCTACCCCCTCTCTACAGCCCCAGCATTTT. Its protein is CASSLSTPSLQPQHF.

This chain joins TRBV12-5 and TRBJ2-1; D is undetermined. The V gene lost 4 bases and the J gene lost 1 base, with 11 bases spanning the gap. CDR1 and CDR2 from the germline V gene are LGHNT and FRNRAP. CDR3 length: 15 residues. The CDR3 reads CASGSSPTSYNEQFF. In DNA, the CDR3 is TGTGCTAGTGGTTCCTCCCCGACATCCTACAATGAGCAGTTCTTC.

This rearrangement joins TRBV9 to TRBJ2-3; D is uncertain. Trimming cost V 1 base and J 2 bases, with 11 bases left between them. This CDR3 is built from 15 residues. The germline gives CDR1 SGDLS, CDR2 YYNGEE. CDR3 in amino acids: CASSVTSDPTDTQYF. The CDR3 bases are TGTGCCAGCAGCGTAACGTCAGACCCCACAGATACGCAGTATTTT.

The V call is TRBV6-5, the J call TRBJ2-7; 9 bases fit TRBD1. The J segment lost 4 bases and the V segment lost 5 bases, leaving 9 bases of the junction unmatched. The length of the CDR3 is 15 residues. From germline, CDR1 is MNHEY and CDR2 SVGAGI. The CDR3 sequence is CASSLAGDRVYEQYF. CDR3 nucleotides: TGTGCCAGCAGTCTGGCCGGGGACAGGGTTTACGAGCAGTACTTC.

The genes are TRBV6-6 and TRBJ1-2; D unresolved. The CDR3 is 16 residues long. Trimming removed 7 bases at V and 0 bases at J, with 18 bases between. The germline gives CDR1 MNHNY, CDR2 SVGAGI (reference sequence). The CDR3 spells CASIQLGGGANYGYTF. The DNA for the CDR3 is TGTGCCAGCATCCAATTGGGTGGAGGAGCTAACTATGGCTACACCTTC.

This clone has just a few counts. The chain is built from TRBV11-2 and TRBJ2-3; 10 positions agree with TRBD2. Germline lookup yields CDR1 SGHAT and CDR2 FQNNGV. The CDR3 has 20 residues. The V gene end was trimmed by 0 bases and the J gene end by 0 bases; junction bases not matched to a gene: 12. This CDR3 is CASSLEVAGGYFSSTDTQYF. The CDR3 region has the DNA TGTGCCAGCAGCTTAGAAGTAGCGGGAGGCTATTTCTCTAGCACAGATACGCAGTATTTT.

The chain uses TRBV11-2 and TRBJ2-1; 10 nucleotides line up with TRBD2. The V and J ends lost 5 bases and 11 bases, in that order; junction bases with no gene match: 9. The CDR3 covers 14 residues. The germline V gene has CDR1 SGHAT and CDR2 FQNNGV. The CDR3 DNA is TGTGCCAGCAGCCGAACTAGCGGGATCTCTCAGCAGTTCTTC. Its translation is CASSRTSGISQQFF.

CDR3 region: CASSPQGGQNTSPLHF. The CDR3 bases are TGCGCCAGCAGCCCGCAGGGGGGCCAAAATACTTCACCCCTCCACTTT. J is TRBJ1-6 and V is TRBV4-1, with 7 bases identical to TRBD1. CDR3 length: 16 residues. The V gene's germline CDR1 is MGHRA and CDR2 YSYEKL. V gave up 4 bases and J gave up 9 bases; unmatched junction bases: 12.

The rearrangement joins TRBV18 to TRBJ2-2; no clear D. Trimming pared 3 bases from V and 1 base from J, leaving 6 bases between. CDR1 and CDR2 from the germline V gene are KGHSH and LQKENI. This CDR3 has 14 amino acids. The CDR3 coding sequence is TGTGCCAGCTCACCTGTACGGAACACCGGGGAGCTGTTTTTT. It specifies CASSPVRNTGELFF.

In its sample, this clone ranks as medium-sized (0.01 to 0.1%). The chain employs TRBV29-1 and TRBJ1-2; D is ambiguous. Deletions cut 1 base from V and 5 bases from J, with 11 bases between. The CDR3 has 13 residues. The germline CDR1 and CDR2 sequences are SQVTM and ANQGSEA. CDR3 bases: TGCAGCGTTGAAGGGCGGGAGGCGTATGGCTACACCTTC. This gives the protein CSVEGREAYGYTF.

V usage is TRBV6-1 and J usage is TRBJ1-1, with 7 bases aligning to TRBD1. The junction had 6 bases not matched to a gene; V was cut back by 4 bases and J by 1 base. CDR1 MNHNS and CDR2 SASEGT come from the germline V gene. This CDR3 spans 15 amino acids. CDR3 sequence reads: CASSVQGHSNTEAFF. The CDR3 DNA reads TGTGCCAGCAGTGTACAGGGGCATTCGAACACTGAAGCTTTCTTT.

The chain couples TRBV15 to TRBJ2-3, with D tentatively TRBD1 (6 bases). CDR1 LNHNV and CDR2 YYDKDF come from the germline V gene (reference sequence). The CDR3 sequence is 14 residues long. V was trimmed by 9 bases and J by 3 bases, leaving 16 bases between them. CDR3 residues: CATAVGQLTDTQYF. The CDR3 nucleotides are TGTGCCACTGCGGTAGGACAGCTGACAGATACGCAGTATTTT.

This clone was counted a few times. The chain joins TRBV7-9 to TRBJ2-7, with 8 bases matching TRBD2. CDR3 length equals 14 residues. Germline CDR1 SEHNR, CDR2 FQNEAQ (reference sequence). The J segment lost 3 bases and the V segment lost 5 bases, leaving 6 bases of the junction unmatched. CDR3 region: CASSRATSGYEQYF. The CDR3 region has the DNA TGTGCCAGCAGCCGAGCCACTAGCGGCTACGAGCAGTACTTC.

The sample holds a few counts of this clone. This chain links TRBV6-5 with TRBJ1-5; D call uncertain. The CDR3 extends over 12 amino acids. Trimming left V 6 bases short and J 3 bases short, with 6 bases between. From germline, CDR1 is MNHEY and CDR2 SVGAGI. The CDR3 is CASSHANQPQHF. The DNA for the CDR3 is TGTGCCAGCAGCCACGCCAATCAGCCCCAGCATTTT.

This clone was seen a few times. V is TRBV5-4 and J is TRBJ1-2, with 7 bases fitting TRBD1. This CDR3 is built from 14 residues. The junction had 5 bases not matched to a gene; V was cut back by 0 bases and J by 6 bases. CDR1 SGHNT and CDR2 YYREEE come from the germline V gene (reference sequence). CDR3 in amino acids: CASSLEGTAHGYTF. The DNA for the CDR3 is TGTGCCAGCAGCTTGGAGGGGACAGCGCATGGCTACACCTTC.

This clone has just one count. The chain uses TRBV27 and TRBJ2-7; 7 bases align to TRBD2. This CDR3 is 13 amino acids long. The V gene's germline CDR1 is MNHEY and CDR2 SMNVEV (reference sequence). V was pared by 2 bases and J by 2 bases, with 0 bases of the junction left unmatched. This CDR3 is CASSLGLAYEQYF. CDR3 DNA: TGTGCCAGCAGTTTAGGACTAGCCTACGAGCAGTACTTC.

The chain combines TRBV5-4 with TRBJ1-1; no clear D gene. The CDR3 runs to 19 residues. V was trimmed by 0 bases and J by 0 bases, leaving 21 bases between them. Germline V gene lookup returns CDR1 SGHNT and CDR2 YYREEE (reference sequence). Here the CDR3 reads CASSLDLSLDGGMNTEAFF. CDR3 DNA: TGTGCCAGCAGCTTGGATCTGAGCCTGGACGGCGGGATGAACACTGAAGCTTTCTTT.

The V gene is TRBV2, the J gene TRBJ2-7, with 14 bases that match TRBD2. The CDR3 is 14 amino acids. Germline trimming cut 6 bases from V and 5 bases from J; bases unmatched to any gene: 3. Germline loops: CDR1 SNHLY, CDR2 FYNNEI. The CDR3 spells CASRGLAGVDEQYF. The CDR3 DNA reads TGTGCCAGCAGGGGACTAGCGGGAGTCGACGAGCAGTACTTC.

The chain carries TRBV11-2 and TRBJ2-1, with 14 bases aligning to TRBD2. After removal of 5 bases from V and 4 bases from J, the junction contained 10 bases not matched to a gene. Looked up from germline, CDR1 is SGHAT and CDR2 is FQNNGV. The CDR3 has 18 residues. CDR3 amino acids: CASSNSGTSGSYYNEQFF. In DNA, the CDR3 is TGTGCCAGCAGCAATTCCGGGACTAGCGGGAGTTATTACAATGAGCAGTTCTTC.

The chain uses TRBV7-9 and TRBJ1-3; weak D call: TRBD1 (5 bases). CDR1 SEHNR and CDR2 FQNEAQ come from the germline V gene (reference sequence). The ends were cut back, 11 bases at V and 0 bases at J, with 14 bases in the middle. The CDR3 loop spans 14 amino acids. CDR3 sequence (DNA): TGTGCCGGGGCCCAGGGAAGCTCTGGAAACACCATATATTTT. Translating gives CAGAQGSSGNTIYF.

The genes are TRBV19 and TRBJ1-5; tentatively, D is TRBD1 (5 bases). Germline V CDR1 and CDR2: LNHDA, SQIVND (reference sequence). This CDR3 has 14 amino acids. The V gene lost 9 bases and the J gene lost 2 bases, with 14 bases spanning the gap. CDR3 DNA: TGTGCCAGCTCAGGGAATCATGGCAATCAGCCCCAGCATTTT. It specifies CASSGNHGNQPQHF.

The chain couples TRBV15 to TRBJ2-2, with D unclear. Germline V gene data show CDR1 as LNHNV and CDR2 as YYDKDF (reference sequence). The V end was cut by 0 bases, the J end by 3 bases, with 5 bases between. The CDR3 covers 14 residues. The CDR3 region is CATSRDIDTGELFF. In DNA, the CDR3 is TGTGCCACCAGCAGAGATATAGACACCGGGGAGCTGTTTTTT.

This clone has more than one count but fewer than ten. The chain is built from TRBV7-9 and TRBJ2-5; D remains unclear. This CDR3 has 12 amino acids. The V and J ends lost 1 base and 5 bases respectively, with 5 bases between them. Germline CDR1 and CDR2: SEHNR and FQNEAQ (reference sequence). The CDR3 DNA reads as TGTGCCAGCAGCTTAGTACAGGAGACCCAGTACTTC. It is translated as CASSLVQETQYF.